These 4 T cell receptor beta chains share one sample of origin, sequenced in a study of T cell clonotyping in hematopoietic cell transplantation. The assay was immunoSEQ multiplex PCR, and TCRdb's table has in-frame clones only and misses some. The repertoire holds roughly 13,000 clones, with roughly 89% as singletons. This specimen was PBMCs, taken 100 days after allogeneic stem cell transplant. All receptors come from a female patient between 50 and 60 years old who had an allogeneic stem cell transplant from an unrelated donor, so the T cells may come from the graft donor. Some clones in this sample may be carry-over from other donors' samples.

The chain has TRBV19 and TRBJ1-1; unclear D gene. Germline CDR1 is LNHDA and CDR2 is SQIVND (reference sequence). V lost 2 bases to trimming and J lost 0 bases, with 22 bases between them. The CDR3 is 19 residues long. CDR3 coding DNA: TGTGCCAGTAGTATATCTGCGCGGAATTACCCGACGGTGAACACTGAAGCTTTCTTT. This gives the protein CASSISARNYPTVNTEAFF. Filled out from reference TRBV19 and TRBJ1-1, the complete variable domain reads DGGITQSPKYLFRKEGQNVTLSCEQNLNHDAMYWYRQDPGQGLRLIYYSQIVNDFQKGDIAEGYSVSREKKESFPLTVTSAQKNPTAFYLCASSISARNYPTVNTEAFFGQGTRLTVV.

The V call is TRBV7-3, the J call TRBJ2-1; D is unresolved. The V end lost 5 bases, the J end lost 3 bases, and 5 bases lay between the germline ends. The CDR3 sequence is 12 residues long. Germline values: CDR1 SGHTA, CDR2 FQGTGA. The CDR3 DNA sequence: TGTGCCAGCAGCCTTGACTACAATGAGCAGTTCTTC. Amino acids: CASSLDYNEQFF.

The J gene is TRBJ1-2, the V gene TRBV14; 11 bases map to TRBD1. Germline CDR1 SGHDN, CDR2 FVKESK. This CDR3 region has 16 residues. V shed 1 base, J shed 2 bases, and the junction held 3 bases outside the gene matches. The CDR3: CASSQAGDRGNYGYTF. CDR3 DNA: TGTGCCAGCAGCCAAGCCGGGGACAGGGGGAACTATGGCTACACCTTC.

The chain couples TRBV19 to TRBJ2-5; D remains unclear. V lost 3 bases, J lost 0 bases, and 5 bases lay in between. Germline values: CDR1 LNHDA, CDR2 SQIVND (reference sequence). The CDR3 is 13 amino acids. The CDR3 bases are TGTGCCAGTAGTATTGGCCACCAAGAGACCCAGTACTTC. This codes for CASSIGHQETQYF. The full variable domain, completed using reference TRBV19 and TRBJ2-5, is DGGITQSPKYLFRKEGQNVTLSCEQNLNHDAMYWYRQDPGQGLRLIYYSQIVNDFQKGDIAEGYSVSREKKESFPLTVTSAQKNPTAFYLCASSIGHQETQYFGPGTRLLVL.